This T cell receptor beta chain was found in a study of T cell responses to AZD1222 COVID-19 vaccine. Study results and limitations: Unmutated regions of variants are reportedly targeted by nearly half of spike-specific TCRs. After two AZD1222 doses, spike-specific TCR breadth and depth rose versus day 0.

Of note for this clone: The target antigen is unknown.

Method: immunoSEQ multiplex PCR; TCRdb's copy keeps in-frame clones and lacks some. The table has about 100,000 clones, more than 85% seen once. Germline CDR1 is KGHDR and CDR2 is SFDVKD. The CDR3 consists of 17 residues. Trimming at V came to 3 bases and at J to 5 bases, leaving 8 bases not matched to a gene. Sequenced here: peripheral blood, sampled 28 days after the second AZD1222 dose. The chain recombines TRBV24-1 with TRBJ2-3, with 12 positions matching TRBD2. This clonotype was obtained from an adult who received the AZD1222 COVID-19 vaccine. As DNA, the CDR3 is TGTGCCACCAGTGATGTATCGACTAGCGGGAGTGGAGATACGCAGTATTTT. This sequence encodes CATSDVSTSGSGDTQYF.